This T cell receptor (beta chain) was sequenced for a study of T cell responses to AZD1222 COVID-19 vaccine. Study-wide context: Second doses that came at about 4 or about 12 weeks were put together. Findings and limits, study-wide: Researchers report vaccine-associated CD4 TCRs spanning spike, with dominance at 160-218 and 743-854. Nearly half of spike-specific TCRs reportedly go after variant regions that carry no mutations. The donor group comprised mostly white British people and more females; the analysis possibly underestimated clonal diversity.

For this clone: Its antigen is currently unknown.

Measured with immunoSEQ multiplex PCR; TCRdb has only the in-frame clones, and not every one. The sample holds around 120,000 clones, approximately 85% seen once. With 5 bases removed from V and 4 bases from J, the gap between germline ends came to 14 bases. This CDR3 comprises 14 residues. The germline CDR1 and CDR2 sequences are SGHNT and YENEEA. This material consisted of peripheral blood, taken on day 0 of AZD1222 vaccination. The chain is built from TRBV11-3 and TRBJ1-1, with a possible D match to TRBD1 (6 bases). The clonotype comes from an adult in good health. The CDR3 sequence: CASSDRSGVTEAFF. In nucleotides, the CDR3 is TGTGCCAGCAGCGACAGGTCAGGGGTCACTGAAGCTTTCTTT.